This entry lists 5 T cell receptor beta chains sequenced from one sample in a study of T cell responses to AZD1222 COVID-19 vaccine. Clones were sequenced by immunoSEQ multiplex PCR, and TCRdb holds only the in-frame ones, with some missing. The repertoire includes about 130,000 clones, 88% of them detected once, and 7.6% sits in the top ten. The sample in question was peripheral blood, obtained on day 0 of AZD1222 vaccination. The receptors stem from an adult in good health.

This CDR3 is CASSYGGSTGELFF. In DNA, the CDR3 is TGTGCCAGCAGCTACGGGGGGTCCACCGGGGAGCTGTTTTTT. The genes are TRBV11-3 and TRBJ2-2; 7 bases line up with TRBD2. CDR3 length equals 14 residues. Per germline, CDR1 SGHNT and CDR2 YENEEA. J lost 4 bases, V lost 4 bases, and 3 bases had no gene match. The variable domain in full, with the rest retrieved from reference TRBV11-3 and TRBJ2-2, is EAGVVQSPRYKIIEKKQPVAFWCNPISGHNTLYWYLQNLGQGPELLIRYENEEAVDDSQLPKDRFSAERLKGVDSTLKIQPAELGDSAVYLCASSYGGSTGELFFGEGSRLTVL.

This clone was picked up a small number of times. The chain joins TRBV7-9 to TRBJ2-3, with a possible D match to TRBD1 (5 bases). The CDR3 loop spans 12 amino acids. CDR1 and CDR2 from the germline V gene are SEHNR and FQNEAQ (reference sequence). Trimming left V 5 bases short and J 4 bases short, with 7 bases between. The DNA for the CDR3 is TGTGCCAGCAGCGGGGCCGCAGATACGCAGTATTTT. The encoded protein is CASSGAADTQYF.

This clone was detected once. CDR3 sequence (DNA): TGTGCCAGCTCACCGAACCGGGACAGTTCGTACTTC. It specifies CASSPNRDSSYF. The gene calls are TRBV18 and TRBJ2-7, with 7 bases lining up with TRBD1. Looked up from germline, CDR1 is KGHSH and CDR2 is LQKENI. V lost 3 bases to trimming and J lost 12 bases; unmatched junction nucleotides: 8. The CDR3 contains 12 residues.

The sample holds one count of this clone. The chain links TRBV19 to TRBJ1-4, with 8 bases that match TRBD1. Trimming at V came to 7 bases and at J to 7 bases, leaving 8 bases not matched to a gene. CDR1 is LNHDA, CDR2 SQIVND, per germline (reference sequence). The CDR3 is made up of 14 amino acids. In DNA form, the CDR3 reads TGTGCCAGTACTCCAGGACAGGGAGGTGAAAAACTGTTTTTT. This gives the protein CASTPGQGGEKLFF. The full variable domain, its missing parts supplied by reference TRBV19 and TRBJ1-4, is DGGITQSPKYLFRKEGQNVTLSCEQNLNHDAMYWYRQDPGQGLRLIYYSQIVNDFQKGDIAEGYSVSREKKESFPLTVTSAQKNPTAFYLCASTPGQGGEKLFFGSGTQLSVL.

The chain has TRBV18 and TRBJ2-1, with a possible D match to TRBD1 (5 bases). Trimming took 3 bases from V and 4 from J, leaving 13 bases between them. The CDR3 sequence is 15 residues long. Looked up from germline, CDR1 is KGHSH and CDR2 is LQKENI. The CDR3 nucleotides are TGTGCCAGCTCACCCCCCCCGCAGGGATACAATGAGCAGTTCTTC. The encoded protein is CASSPPPQGYNEQFF.